Sequencing of this T cell receptor beta chain was carried out in a study of CD8 T cells in Susac syndrome. Reverse transcription used about 0.5 to 1 ug RNA and random hexamers. TCRdb reprocessed the immunoSEQ multiplex PCR reads via MiXCR and lists one record per CDR3 protein. The sample lists about 150,000 distinct CDR3 sequences, roughly 95% occurring once. The CDR3 contains 14 residues. Germline CDR1 MNHEY, CDR2 SVGAGI. With 2 bases removed from V and 2 bases from J, the gap between germline ends came to 9 bases. This sequence originates from a human donor in good health. Sequenced input: CD4+ T cells from PBMCs. V gene TRBV6-5 combines with J gene TRBJ2-5; D gene uncertain. DNA of the CDR3: TGTGCCAGCAGTTACCCTGACTCTCAAGAGACCCAGTACTTC. Translating gives CASSYPDSQETQYF.